Following are 6 T cell receptor beta chains from one sample sequenced in a study of blood T cells in healthy people across ages (dated by TCRdb to the mid-2010s). Library creation used 5' RACE. For sequencing, an Illumina HiSeq 2500 was employed. A second PCR of roughly 6 to 12 cycles was performed with a sample-barcoded 5' primer and a J-beta primer mix. TCRdb reprocessed the public reads (quality trimming at Q25 with fastp, clone calling with MiXCR) and kept in-frame beta chains. Under each unique CDR3 protein, matching rows form one entry showing the most common genes and DNA. The sample table lists over 600,000 distinct CDR3 sequences, less than 45% of them with a count of one. The ten largest clones add up to about 30% of the sample. The specimen sequenced was blood. Receptor source: a man of 80 years or more in good health.

This clonotype has only a few counts. The chain recombines TRBV5-5 with TRBJ2-7; 7 nucleotides align to TRBD1. CDR3 length equals 16 residues. J was trimmed by 3 bases and V by 0 bases; bases with no gene match: 9. Per germline, CDR1 SGHKS and CDR2 YYEKEE (reference sequence). The CDR3 sequence is CASSLALQDRFYEQYF. CDR3 DNA: TGTGCCAGCAGCTTGGCCCTCCAGGACAGGTTCTACGAGCAGTACTTC.

This clonotype appeared a few times. The V call is TRBV20-1, the J call TRBJ2-7; TRBD2 might be the D (5 bases). Germline loops: CDR1 DFQATT, CDR2 SNEGSKA (reference sequence). The CDR3 covers 12 residues. Trimming removed 3 bases from V and 0 bases from J, with 6 bases in between. The CDR3 DNA is TGCAGTGCTAGTAGCGACTCCTACGAGCAGTACTTC. Amino acid sequence: CSASSDSYEQYF.

This clonotype showed up just a few times. The chain joins TRBV6-5 to TRBJ2-7; the match to TRBD1 covers 8 bases. V trimming: 0 bases; J trimming: 2 bases; junction bases outside the gene matches: 6. Looked up from germline, CDR1 is MNHEY and CDR2 is SVGAGI. The CDR3 has 16 amino acids. CDR3 DNA sequence: TGTGCCAGCAGTTACTCCCCCGGGACAGGAGCCTACGAGCAGTACTTC. Its translation: CASSYSPGTGAYEQYF.

This clonotype appeared a few times. The chain employs TRBV28 and TRBJ2-1; TRBD2 matches 10 bases. Germline V gene sequence: CDR1 MDHEN, CDR2 SYDVKM. CDR3 length: 15 amino acids. V lost 2 bases to trimming and J lost 6 bases; unmatched junction nucleotides: 4. CDR3: CASSLGTSVSNEQFF. The CDR3 DNA sequence: TGTGCCAGCAGTTTAGGGACTAGCGTCAGCAATGAGCAGTTCTTC.

This clonotype was seen only a few times. The chain carries TRBV5-1 and TRBJ2-7; TRBD2 matches 10 bases. The CDR3 totals 17 residues. The V and J ends lost 5 bases and 9 bases, in that order; junction bases with no gene match: 20. Germline V CDR1 and CDR2: SGHRS, YFSETQ. The CDR3 coding sequence is TGCGCCAGCAGGAGCGGGGGGGCCGTTACCCGCGCCAGCTCGCAGTACTTC. Residues: CASRSGGAVTRASSQYF.

This clonotype was picked up many times. The genes are TRBV11-2 and TRBJ2-3; 10 bases match TRBD1. Germline CDR1 SGHAT, CDR2 FQNNGV. The V and J ends lost 4 bases and 9 bases, in that order; junction bases with no gene match: 4. The CDR3 contains 13 residues. CDR3 nucleotides: TGTGCCAGCAGCTCCCAGGACAGGGGGACGCAGTATTTT. Protein product: CASSSQDRGTQYF.